What follows is one T cell receptor (beta chain) and its context. This specimen belongs to a study of T cells in localized non-small cell lung cancer. The CDR3 has 17 residues. Germline V gene lookup returns CDR1 SGDLS and CDR2 YYNGEE. The V and J ends lost 4 bases and 2 bases respectively, with 21 bases between them. Libraries were prepared by immunoSEQ multiplex PCR; TCRdb keeps only in-frame clonotypes and omits some of them. The data contain 17,000 or so clones, around four fifths of them singletons. The TCR comes from a male donor aged 60 or over with stage III lung adenocarcinoma. The source was peripheral blood, collected before any cancer treatment. The rearrangement uses TRBV9 and TRBJ2-5; perhaps TRBD1 as D (9 bases). The CDR3 sequence is CASSSPREDRGQETQYF. CDR3 nucleotides: TGTGCCAGCAGCTCACCGCGGGAGGACAGGGGACAAGAGACCCAGTACTTC.